Below are 20 T cell receptor beta chains sequenced from a single sample in a study of CD8+ T cells in alopecia areata. Once RNA had been extracted, it was reverse transcribed into cDNA to act as the sequencing template. Repertoires were generated with immunoSEQ multiplex PCR, while TCRdb's copy carries only in-frame clones and drops some. The table has roughly 250,000 clones, 67% seen once. Sequenced material: CD4+ T cells sorted from blood, taken at week 0. The origin of the receptors is a human donor with alopecia areata.

V usage is TRBV18 and J usage is TRBJ1-6; 10 bases fit TRBD1. The CDR3 totals 14 residues. With V trimmed by 2 bases and J by 9 bases, 1 base remained unmatched. Germline loops: CDR1 KGHSH, CDR2 LQKENI. The CDR3 protein is CASSPGTGASPLHF. CDR3 DNA sequence: TGTGCCAGCTCACCAGGGACAGGGGCTTCACCCCTCCACTTT. The whole variable domain, filled in from reference TRBV18 and TRBJ1-6, reads NAGVMQNPRHLVRRRGQEARLRCSPMKGHSHVYWYRQLPEEGLKFMVYLQKENIIDESGMPKERFSAEFPKEGPSILRIQQVVRGDSAAYFCASSPGTGASPLHFGNGTRLTVT.

The CDR3 is CSVRQADRTQYF. The CDR3 DNA follows: TGCAGCGTTAGGCAGGCAGACCGGACCCAGTACTTC. V is TRBV29-1 and J is TRBJ2-5, with D uncertain. CDR3 size: 12 residues. The V gene lost 5 bases and the J gene lost 7 bases, with 14 bases spanning the gap. Germline-derived CDR1 and CDR2 are SQVTM and ANQGSEA.

The chain carries TRBV7-9 and TRBJ2-6; 8 bases align to TRBD1. Losses at the gene ends were 5 bases for V and 3 bases for J; bases not matched to a gene: 9. Germline CDR1 reads SEHNR; CDR2 reads FQNEAQ (reference sequence). The CDR3 spans 17 residues. CDR3 DNA: TGTGCCAGCAGCCCGCACAGGGGGACTCGTGGGGCCAACGTCCTGACTTTC. Protein: CASSPHRGTRGANVLTF.

This clone turned up a few times. The chain combines TRBV30 with TRBJ1-1; D might be TRBD1 (5 bases). The CDR3 contains 14 residues. V lost 5 bases, J lost 0 bases, and 13 bases lay in between. Germline-derived CDR1 and CDR2 are GTSNPN and SVGIG (reference sequence). This CDR3 reads CAWSTVEVNTEAFF. CDR3 sequence (DNA): TGTGCCTGGTCGACAGTCGAGGTGAACACTGAAGCTTTCTTT. Combining the CDR3 with reference TRBV30 and TRBJ1-1 gives the whole variable domain SQTIHQWPATLVQPVGSPLSLECTVEGTSNPNLYWYRQAAGRGLQLLFYSVGIGQISSEVPQNLSASRPQDRQFILSSKKLLLSDSGFYLCAWSTVEVNTEAFFGQGTRLTVV.

The V call is TRBV2, the J call TRBJ1-2; D unclear. Germline CDR1 and CDR2: SNHLY and FYNNEI. V lost 3 bases to trimming and J lost 7 bases, with 3 bases between them. This CDR3 has 10 amino acids. The CDR3 bases are TGTGCCAGCAGTGACGCTGGCTACACCTTC. Amino acids: CASSDAGYTF.

The chain couples TRBV11-2 to TRBJ2-7; D perhaps matches TRBD1 (6 bases). Germline assignment: CDR1 SGHAT and CDR2 FQNNGV. This CDR3 is built from 13 residues. Trimming left V 5 bases short and J 4 bases short, with 12 bases between. CDR3 nucleotide sequence: TGTGCCAGCAGCCCGTGGACAGCTTACGAGCAGTACTTC. Its protein product is CASSPWTAYEQYF.

The chain uses TRBV11-2 and TRBJ2-5, with D unclear. The CDR3 contains 14 residues. Germline CDR1 is SGHAT and CDR2 is FQNNGV. V lost 1 base and J lost 2, with 8 bases in between. The CDR3 sequence is CASSLGLGQETQYF. CDR3 bases: TGTGCCAGCAGCTTAGGATTGGGACAAGAGACCCAGTACTTC.

This clone has only a few counts. The rearrangement uses TRBV5-4 and TRBJ1-1; TRBD1 matches at 7 bases. Per the germline V gene, CDR1 is SGHNT and CDR2 is YYREEE (reference sequence). The J segment lost 4 bases and the V segment lost 4 bases, leaving 10 bases of the junction unmatched. CDR3 length: 15 amino acids. Written as DNA, the CDR3 is TGTGCCAGCAGCCCCCAGACAGGGAAAGGCACTGAAGCTTTCTTT. Its translation is CASSPQTGKGTEAFF.

V and J are TRBV4-3 and TRBJ2-1; 8 positions match TRBD2. V lost 1 base to trimming and J lost 3 bases; unmatched junction nucleotides: 8. Looked up from germline, CDR1 is LGHNA and CDR2 is YSLEER. The CDR3 is 17 amino acids. The CDR3 loop reads CASSQAHRRGDYNEQFF. DNA of the CDR3: TGCGCCAGCAGCCAAGCTCACCGGCGGGGGGACTACAATGAGCAGTTCTTC.

The V call is TRBV6-5, the J call TRBJ2-3, with D possibly being TRBD2 (5 bases). Germline V gene lookup returns CDR1 MNHEY and CDR2 SVGAGI. The V end was cut by 5 bases, the J end by 4 bases, with 16 bases between. CDR3 length: 15 amino acids. The CDR3 sequence: CASSPRVVGADTQYF. DNA for the CDR3: TGTGCCAGCAGTCCGCGGGTGGTAGGCGCAGATACGCAGTATTTT.

The chain is built from TRBV5-1 and TRBJ1-1; D gene ambiguous. There are 14 residues in the CDR3. CDR1 and CDR2 (germline): SGHRS, YFSETQ. V gave up 4 bases and J gave up 1 base, with 11 bases separating them. The DNA for the CDR3 is TGCGCCAGCAGCATGACTGCGGGGAACACTGAAGCTTTCTTT. It yields the protein CASSMTAGNTEAFF. Full variable domain (outside the CDR3, taken from reference TRBV5-1 and TRBJ1-1): KAGVTQTPRYLIKTRGQQVTLSCSPISGHRSVSWYQQTPGQGLQFLFEYFSETQRNKGNFPGRFSGRQFSNSRSEMNVSTLELGDSALYLCASSMTAGNTEAFFGQGTRLTVV.

The rearrangement uses TRBV13 and TRBJ2-2, with D uncertain. CDR3 length: 16 amino acids. Trimming pared 1 base from V and 1 base from J, leaving 10 bases between. Germline CDR1 PRHDT, CDR2 FYEKMQ (reference sequence). CDR3 in amino acids: CASSLESARNTGELFF. In nucleotides, the CDR3 is TGTGCCAGCAGCTTAGAGAGCGCGAGGAACACCGGGGAGCTGTTTTTT.

This rearrangement joins TRBV30 to TRBJ2-2; 7 nucleotides agree with TRBD1. The ends lost 0 bases at V and 2 bases at J; junction bases unmatched: 3. The germline gives CDR1 GTSNPN, CDR2 SVGIG (reference sequence). The CDR3 is 15 residues long. CDR3 protein: CAWSVGTANTGELFF. The CDR3 DNA reads TGTGCCTGGAGTGTCGGGACAGCCAACACCGGGGAGCTGTTTTTT. The variable domain in full, with the rest retrieved from reference TRBV30 and TRBJ2-2, is SQTIHQWPATLVQPVGSPLSLECTVEGTSNPNLYWYRQAAGRGLQLLFYSVGIGQISSEVPQNLSASRPQDRQFILSSKKLLLSDSGFYLCAWSVGTANTGELFFGEGSRLTVL.

The chain has TRBV4-1 and TRBJ1-2, with D perhaps TRBD1 (6 bases). The length of the CDR3 is 15 residues. The germline CDR1 and CDR2 sequences are MGHRA and YSYEKL. Trimming took 1 base from V and 6 from J, leaving 15 bases between them. CDR3 bases: TGCGCCAGCAGCCAAGGGGGGAACAGGGTCGATGGCTACACCTTC. Residues: CASSQGGNRVDGYTF.

V is TRBV7-9 and J is TRBJ2-3; either TRBD1 or TRBD2 may supply D (5 bases each). V lost 1 base and J lost 6, with 11 bases in between. Germline lookup yields CDR1 SEHNR and CDR2 FQNEAQ (reference sequence). The CDR3 is 14 residues long. CDR3 nucleotides: TGTGCCAGCAGCTTAGACGGGGCGGCGGATACGCAGTATTTT. Translating it yields CASSLDGAADTQYF. Based on the CDR3 plus reference TRBV7-9 and TRBJ2-3, the full variable domain is DTGVSQNPRHKITKRGQNVTFRCDPISEHNRLYWYRQTLGQGPEFLTYFQNEAQLEKSRLLSDRFSAERPKGSFSTLEIQRTEQGDSAMYLCASSLDGAADTQYFGPGTRLTVL.

The V call is TRBV6-5, the J call TRBJ2-1; D not certain. This CDR3 is 12 amino acids long. V gave up 8 bases and J gave up 0 bases, with 5 bases separating them. CDR1 MNHEY and CDR2 SVGAGI come from the germline V gene. The CDR3 DNA reads as TGTGCCAGCTTCGACTCCTACAATGAGCAGTTCTTC. Amino acids: CASFDSYNEQFF.

This clone was counted a single time. The chain employs TRBV6-5 and TRBJ1-2; 7 bases match TRBD1. The CDR3 consists of 14 residues. V trimming: 6 bases; J trimming: 4 bases; junction bases outside the gene matches: 8. The germline CDR1 and CDR2 sequences are MNHEY and SVGAGI. The CDR3 DNA reads TGTGCCAGCAGACCCACAGGGGTTGGCTATGGCTACACCTTC. As protein: CASRPTGVGYGYTF.

The chain carries TRBV25-1 and TRBJ1-2, with TRBD1 as a possible D gene (5 bases). This CDR3 has 13 amino acids. The germline CDR1 and CDR2 sequences are MGHDK and SYGVNS. Trimming shortened V by 8 bases and J by 9 bases, and 19 bases separated the two germline ends. The CDR3: CASSSGGSISYTF. In DNA form, the CDR3 reads TGTGCCAGCTCCTCCGGGGGATCTATTAGCTACACCTTC.

The J gene is TRBJ2-2, the V gene TRBV29-1; possible D gene TRBD1, 6 bases. This CDR3 has 14 amino acids. V was cut by 4 bases and J by 2 bases, with 11 bases left in between. Germline V gives CDR1 SQVTM, CDR2 ANQGSEA. The CDR3: CSVVGTRNTGELFF. The CDR3 DNA reads TGCAGCGTTGTGGGGACACGAAACACCGGGGAGCTGTTTTTT.

This clone was seen once. The chain is built from TRBV4-3 and TRBJ2-3; D is possibly TRBD2 (6 bases). Germline V gene sequence: CDR1 LGHNA, CDR2 YSLEER. This CDR3 region has 12 residues. The V gene lost 1 base and the J gene lost 10 bases, with 9 bases spanning the gap. In nucleotides, the CDR3 is TGCGCCAGCAGCCAAGCGGGGGATCCGCAGTATTTT. Protein: CASSQAGDPQYF.